What follows is one TCR beta chain and its context. Its antigen is currently unknown. The source of the sample is a study of shared clonotypes between healthy human individuals. CD4+ cell separation produced CD45RA+ naive and CD45RA-negative memory subsets. V was pared by 2 bases and J by 9 bases, with 17 bases between. Germline-derived CDR1 and CDR2 are SNHLY and FYNNEI. The CDR3 runs 15 residues. Points from the study as a whole: Enrolling few donors narrowed the genetic and exposure-history diversity that was represented.

Deep-level settings were used for running the assay. For each subset, genomic DNA was distributed in equal portions over several immunoSEQ plates. Produced via immunoSEQ multiplex PCR; TCRdb's table is partial and in-frame only. The sample comprises about 520,000 clones, about 96% of which are singletons, and about 0.06% rests with the top ten. The chain has TRBV2 and TRBJ2-1; D is possibly TRBD2 (5 bases). Sequenced material: naive CD4+ T cells sorted from blood. Subset of the sample: CD45RA+ positively selected. The TCR sequence derives from a woman aged 25-40 years in good health. This CDR3 reads CASSEQALAISEQFF. As DNA, the CDR3 is TGTGCCAGCAGTGAACAGGCATTAGCGATCAGTGAGCAGTTCTTC. Based on the CDR3 plus reference TRBV2 and TRBJ2-1, the full variable domain is EPEVTQTPSHQVTQMGQEVILRCVPISNHLYFYWYRQILGQKVEFLVSFYNNEISEKSEIFDDQFSVERPDGSNFTLKIRSTKLEDSAMYFCASSEQALAISEQFFGPGTRLTVL.